These 16 T cell receptor beta chains were all obtained from the same sample, sequenced in a study of tumour-infiltrating T cells in Burkitt lymphoma. Only in-frame clones appear in the TCRdb table, and some are missing; sequencing was by immunoSEQ multiplex PCR. Seen here are around 7,400 clones, more than 65% observed once, and the top ten hold 35% to 45%. Sequencing used tumor tissue. These receptors all stem from a human donor with diffuse large B-cell lymphoma.

The chain employs TRBV7-9 and TRBJ1-4; D ambiguous. The CDR3 runs 14 residues. Germline V gene lookup returns CDR1 SEHNR and CDR2 FQNEAQ (reference sequence). The germline V and J ends were trimmed by 3 bases and 7 bases, with 12 bases remaining between them. This chain's CDR3 is CASSFAGVGEKLFF. The CDR3 DNA reads TGTGCCAGCAGCTTCGCCGGGGTGGGTGAAAAACTGTTTTTT. Looking up the rest from reference TRBV7-9 and TRBJ1-4 gives the full variable domain: DTGVSQNPRHKITKRGQNVTFRCDPISEHNRLYWYRQTLGQGPEFLTYFQNEAQLEKSRLLSDRFSAERPKGSFSTLEIQRTEQGDSAMYLCASSFAGVGEKLFFGSGTQLSVL.

The chain recombines TRBV18 with TRBJ2-7; no reliable D call. The germline CDR1 and CDR2 sequences are KGHSH and LQKENI. Between the trimmed V and J ends, which lost 2 bases and 0 bases, there was a span of 8 bases. The CDR3 is 14 amino acids. Here the CDR3 reads CASSPYGSSYEQYF. In nucleotides, the CDR3 is TGTGCCAGCTCACCATATGGCAGCTCCTACGAGCAGTACTTC.

The gene calls are TRBV2 and TRBJ1-2, with 11 bases matching TRBD1. The junction had 11 bases not matched to a gene; V was cut back by 9 bases and J by 8 bases. Germline assignment: CDR1 SNHLY and CDR2 FYNNEI. The CDR3 extends over 14 amino acids. The CDR3 loop is CARTQGQGVGGYTF. The CDR3 nucleotides are TGTGCCAGGACTCAGGGACAGGGGGTCGGAGGCTACACCTTC.

The chain links TRBV7-6 to TRBJ2-1; 14 bases are shared with TRBD2. CDR3 length: 16 residues. Looked up from germline, CDR1 is SGHVS and CDR2 is FNYEAQ. Unmatched junction bases numbered 3, after V lost 5 bases and J lost 3 bases. CDR3 loop: CASSRLAGGFYNEQFF. In DNA form, the CDR3 reads TGTGCCAGCAGCCGACTAGCGGGGGGGTTCTACAATGAGCAGTTCTTC.

V and J are TRBV5-1 and TRBJ1-1; no firm D call. Looked up from germline, CDR1 is SGHRS and CDR2 is YFSETQ. V gave up 0 bases and J gave up 0 bases, with 3 bases separating them. This CDR3 region has 13 residues. The CDR3 sequence: CASSLGLNTEAFF. In DNA, the CDR3 is TGCGCCAGCAGCTTGGGGCTGAACACTGAAGCTTTCTTT.

V and J are TRBV15 and TRBJ2-7; TRBD1 agrees at 7 bases. The V and J ends lost 3 bases and 2 bases, in that order; junction bases with no gene match: 4. The CDR3 loop spans 14 amino acids. Germline lookup yields CDR1 LNHNV and CDR2 YYDKDF (reference sequence). CDR3 sequence: CATSSNRGPYEQYF. The CDR3 nucleotides read TGTGCCACCAGCAGCAACAGGGGACCCTACGAGCAGTACTTC.

The chain combines TRBV27 with TRBJ1-1; the D is unclear. The V gene's germline CDR1 is MNHEY and CDR2 SMNVEV (reference sequence). This CDR3 has 15 amino acids. The germline V and J ends were trimmed by 6 bases and 0 bases, with 14 bases remaining between them. The chain's CDR3 is CASRGHSKMNTEAFF. The CDR3, as DNA: TGTGCCAGCAGGGGCCACTCCAAGATGAACACTGAAGCTTTCTTT.

A few counts support this clone. The chain is built from TRBV6-1 and TRBJ1-3; D is perhaps TRBD1 (5 bases). This CDR3 comprises 13 residues. Per the germline V gene, CDR1 is MNHNS and CDR2 is SASEGT. V was pared by 6 bases and J by 7 bases, with 13 bases between. In DNA form, the CDR3 reads TGTGCCAGCAGACATACTTCAGGGAACACCATATATTTT. Its translation is CASRHTSGNTIYF.

The V call is TRBV5-4, the J call TRBJ1-1; D is ambiguous. The ends were cut back, 0 bases at V and 3 bases at J, with 3 bases in the middle. The CDR3 spans 12 residues. The germline CDR1 and CDR2 sequences are SGHNT and YYREEE (reference sequence). CDR3 sequence reads: CASSLGHTEAFF. For the CDR3, the DNA is TGTGCCAGCAGCTTGGGTCACACTGAAGCTTTCTTT.

This rearrangement joins TRBV13 to TRBJ2-3; D gene uncertain. V was cut by 5 bases and J by 3 bases, with 6 bases left in between. The CDR3 loop spans 12 amino acids. CDR1 and CDR2 (germline): PRHDT, FYEKMQ (reference sequence). The CDR3, as DNA: TGTGCCAGCAGCCCCGGGACAGATACGCAGTATTTT. Encoded protein: CASSPGTDTQYF. The full variable domain, with the rest looked up from reference TRBV13 and TRBJ2-3, is AAGVIQSPRHLIKEKRETATLKCYPIPRHDTVYWYQQGPGQDPQFLISFYEKMQSDKGSIPDRFSAQQFSDYHSELNMSSLELGDSALYFCASSPGTDTQYFGPGTRLTVL.

This clone came up once. The rearrangement uses TRBV6-1 and TRBJ2-2, with TRBD1 identical over 10 bases. Unmatched junction bases numbered 8, after V lost 6 bases and J lost 7 bases. The length of the CDR3 is 15 residues. The V gene's germline CDR1 is MNHNS and CDR2 SASEGT. Here the CDR3 DNA reads TGTGCCAGCAGCGCCGGGACAGGGGTCGGCGGGGAGCTGTTTTTT. This sequence encodes CASSAGTGVGGELFF.

This chain links TRBV10-3 with TRBJ1-2, with D uncertain. The CDR3 covers 13 residues. The V end lost 4 bases, the J end lost 3 bases, and 9 bases lay between the germline ends. Germline V gives CDR1 ENHRY, CDR2 SYGVKD. For the CDR3, the DNA is TGTGCCATCAGTGGTACGGTCGACTATGGCTACACCTTC. Protein: CAISGTVDYGYTF.

The CDR3 bases are TGTGCCAGCAGTCAGGGGCGGGGGGGGTACAATGAGCAGTTCTTC. Its translation is CASSQGRGGYNEQFF. V usage is TRBV7-2 and J usage is TRBJ2-1; TRBD2 matches at 9 bases. The V gene's germline CDR1 is SGHTA and CDR2 FQGNSA. Trimming cost V 6 bases and J 4 bases; bases outside gene matches: 7. The CDR3 is made up of 15 amino acids.

The rearrangement uses TRBV29-1 and TRBJ1-5; D remains ambiguous. Germline lookup yields CDR1 SQVTM and CDR2 ANQGSEA. V lost 4 bases and J 0 bases, leaving 7 bases between the germline ends. The CDR3 has 13 residues. CDR3 coding DNA: TGCAGCGTTGTTCTTGATAGCAATCAGCCCCAGCATTTT. It specifies CSVVLDSNQPQHF.

The DNA of the CDR3 is TGTGCCAGCTCACCACGGGCGGGCAGGGTTAACACTGAAGCTTTCTTT. It yields the protein CASSPRAGRVNTEAFF. V is TRBV18 and J is TRBJ1-1; D is perhaps TRBD1 (5 bases). CDR3 size: 16 residues. V lost 1 base, J lost 2 bases, and 14 bases lay in between. Germline CDR1 is KGHSH and CDR2 is LQKENI.

V is TRBV10-3 and J is TRBJ2-1; D could derive from TRBD1 or TRBD2 (7 bases each). Germline V CDR1 and CDR2: ENHRY, SYGVKD. The V and J ends lost 5 bases and 8 bases respectively, with 13 bases between them. The length of the CDR3 is 13 residues. The chain's CDR3 is CAISPQGRDEQFF. DNA of the CDR3: TGTGCCATCAGTCCACAGGGGAGGGATGAGCAGTTCTTC.